Shown below are 15 T cell receptor beta chains from a single sample sequenced in a study of Ad26.COV2.S vaccination and SARS-CoV-2 variants. Specified treatment: roughly 20 received Ad26.COV2.S at low or high dose, single or two shots; several received placebo; per-sample allocation not given. All samples were drawn on day 63, counting from the first vaccine or placebo injection. Sequencing was performed with immunoSEQ multiplex PCR; in TCRdb, only in-frame clones are kept and a portion is missing. The sample carries around 300,000 clones, about 87% recorded once. Sequencing was performed on peripheral blood, taken in a trial of Ad26.COV2.S vaccine versus placebo. All receptors come from a person aged 18-60 years who received the Ad26.COV2.S COVID-19 vaccine or a placebo.

The rearrangement uses TRBV7-7 and TRBJ2-2; 7 bases are shared with TRBD1. The CDR3 is made up of 15 amino acids. The junction had 10 bases not matched to a gene; V was cut back by 5 bases and J by 7 bases. CDR1 and CDR2 (germline): SSHAT, FNYEAQ (reference sequence). The CDR3 sequence: CASSREQGVDGELFF. CDR3 bases: TGTGCCAGCAGCAGGGAGCAGGGGGTAGACGGGGAGCTGTTTTTT.

This clone was counted once. The chain joins TRBV29-1 to TRBJ2-1, with unresolved D. Trimming pared 4 bases from V and 8 bases from J, leaving 12 bases between. The CDR3 covers 12 residues. The V gene's germline CDR1 is SQVTM and CDR2 ANQGSEA. CDR3 amino acids: CSVASTFHEQFF. The CDR3 region has the DNA TGCAGCGTTGCGTCGACCTTCCATGAGCAGTTCTTC.

The chain joins TRBV6-2 or TRBV6-3 to TRBJ1-4; 7 bases are a match to TRBD1. V shed 4 bases and J 3 bases; nucleotides not matched to a gene: 5. Germline V CDR1 and CDR2: MNHEY, SVGEGT. The CDR3 runs 15 residues. CDR3: CASSFRTGPNEKLFF. The DNA of the CDR3 is TGTGCCAGCAGTTTCCGGACAGGCCCTAATGAAAAACTGTTTTTT.

V gene TRBV7-2 combines with J gene TRBJ1-5; D is possibly TRBD1 (5 bases). CDR1 is SGHTA, CDR2 FQGNSA, per germline. Trimming shortened V by 4 bases and J by 4 bases, and 11 bases separated the two germline ends. The CDR3 runs 14 residues. CDR3 amino acids: CASSSGNINQPQHF. In nucleotides, the CDR3 is TGTGCCAGCAGCTCAGGGAACATTAATCAGCCCCAGCATTTT.

This clone was found once. The V and J genes are TRBV28 and TRBJ1-5; 7 bases are shared with TRBD1. CDR1 is MDHEN and CDR2 is SYDVKM in the germline V gene. The J segment lost 2 bases and the V segment lost 8 bases, leaving 6 bases of the junction unmatched. This CDR3 contains 14 residues. CDR3 nucleotide sequence: TGTGCCAGCCGACGAACAGGGGGCAATCAGCCCCAGCATTTT. It is translated as CASRRTGGNQPQHF.

On this clone itself: A junction end diverges from the germline sequence, so it may reflect a read error. The V and J genes are TRBV27 and TRBJ2-7; 10 bases are a match to TRBD1. The CDR3 contains 14 residues. Germline V gene data show CDR1 as MNHEY and CDR2 as SMNVEV (reference sequence). CDR3 loop: CASSMDRGSFEQYF. In nucleotides, the CDR3 is TGTGCCAGCAGCATGGACAGGGGGTCCTTCGAGCAGTACTTC.

V and J are TRBV18 and TRBJ1-1, with a weak D call TRBD1 (6 bases). V was pared by 2 bases and J by 1 base, with 14 bases between. Germline loops: CDR1 KGHSH, CDR2 LQKENI. This CDR3 has 16 amino acids. The chain's CDR3 is CASSPRGQTTNTEAFF. In DNA, the CDR3 is TGTGCCAGCTCACCAAGGGGACAAACCACGAACACTGAAGCTTTCTTT.

The chain joins TRBV9 to TRBJ1-6, with D perhaps matching TRBD1 (6 bases). With 3 bases removed from V and 6 bases from J, the gap between germline ends came to 13 bases. Germline V gene lookup returns CDR1 SGDLS and CDR2 YYNGEE. There are 15 residues in the CDR3. Here the CDR3 reads CASSEQTGPNSPLHF. The CDR3 DNA reads TGTGCCAGCAGCGAACAGACAGGACCTAATTCACCCCTCCACTTT.

This clone was seen a few times. V and J are TRBV7-9 and TRBJ2-3; TRBD1 is a possible D gene (5 bases). CDR3 length: 13 amino acids. Between the trimmed V and J ends, which lost 5 bases and 4 bases, there was a span of 10 bases. In germline, CDR1 is SEHNR, CDR2 FQNEAQ (reference sequence). The CDR3 loop is CASSPKGPDTQYF. For the CDR3, the DNA is TGTGCCAGCAGCCCAAAGGGGCCAGATACGCAGTATTTT.

The chain links TRBV6-6 to TRBJ2-1; D is tentatively TRBD1 or TRBD2 (5 bases each). V was shortened by 7 bases and J by 5 bases, with 21 bases between the two germline ends. The CDR3 totals 16 residues. Germline CDR1 and CDR2: MNHNY and SVGAGI (reference sequence). CDR3 sequence reads: CASTPPTAGTHNEQFF. The CDR3 DNA reads TGTGCCAGCACCCCTCCCACGGCAGGGACCCACAATGAGCAGTTCTTC.

The chain recombines TRBV9 with TRBJ2-3, with D unresolved. Germline values: CDR1 SGDLS, CDR2 YYNGEE. This CDR3 has 15 amino acids. The V and J ends lost 0 bases and 4 bases respectively, with 12 bases between them. The CDR3 sequence: CASSVGLAPADTQYF. The DNA of the CDR3 is TGTGCCAGCAGCGTAGGCCTCGCCCCCGCAGATACGCAGTATTTT.

V and J are TRBV12-3 or TRBV12-4 and TRBJ2-3; D is undetermined. V lost 3 bases to trimming and J lost 5 bases, with 6 bases between them. This CDR3 is 12 amino acids long. CDR3 in DNA: TGTGCCAGCAGTTTGCAAAGAGATACGCAGTATTTT. This encodes CASSLQRDTQYF.

CDR3 coding DNA: TGTGCCAGCAGTCTCCGTCCTCTAGCGCCAATGGCCAATGAGCAGTTCTTC. It translates to CASSLRPLAPMANEQFF. This chain links TRBV6-2 or TRBV6-3 with TRBJ2-1; D is possibly TRBD2 (6 bases). The V gene lost 5 bases and the J gene lost 6 bases, with 23 bases spanning the gap. The CDR3 loop spans 17 amino acids. Germline V gives CDR1 MNHEY, CDR2 SVGEGT.

J is TRBJ2-1 and V is TRBV4-1, with 7 bases that match TRBD1. From germline, CDR1 is MGHRA and CDR2 YSYEKL. CDR3 size: 17 residues. The junction had 6 bases not matched to a gene; V was cut back by 1 base and J by 0 bases. CDR3 coding DNA: TGCGCCAGCAGCCAAGGTGGGACAGCGAGCTCCTACAATGAGCAGTTCTTC. Translated, it gives CASSQGGTASSYNEQFF.

This chain links TRBV3-1 (or the pseudogene TRBV3-2) with TRBJ2-5; 9 positions agree with TRBD2. The germline V gene has CDR1 LGHDT and CDR2 YNNKEL (reference sequence). Trimming took 2 bases from V and 4 from J; bases not matched to a gene: 8. CDR3 length equals 16 residues. The CDR3: CASSQRGLAGLETQYF. The CDR3 nucleotides read TGTGCCAGCAGCCAACGTGGGCTAGCGGGACTAGAGACCCAGTACTTC.